This TCR beta chain was found in a study of naive and memory T cell subsets. This clonotype was detected a few times. Two oligonucleotides, mixed equimolar, formed the beta constant-region primer covering TRBC1 and TRBC2. The ligated cDNA underwent four PCR rounds using SP2 and nested alpha and beta constant-region primers. TCRdb reprocessed the UMI-ligation and nested PCR reads via MiXCR and lists one record per CDR3 protein. This table has 95,000 to 150,000 distinct CDR3 sequences, around a third appearing once. V trimming: 5 bases; J trimming: 6 bases; junction bases outside the gene matches: 9. The CDR3 extends over 15 amino acids. Germline V CDR1 and CDR2: ENHRY, SYGVKD.

The rearrangement joins TRBV10-3 to TRBJ2-1; TRBD1 matches at 8 bases. Sequences were obtained from central memory CD4+ T cells from blood. The clonotype was recovered from a human donor in good health. The CDR3 loop is CAISKGQDQVNEQFF. In nucleotides, the CDR3 is TGTGCCATCAGTAAGGGACAGGACCAGGTCAATGAGCAGTTCTTC.